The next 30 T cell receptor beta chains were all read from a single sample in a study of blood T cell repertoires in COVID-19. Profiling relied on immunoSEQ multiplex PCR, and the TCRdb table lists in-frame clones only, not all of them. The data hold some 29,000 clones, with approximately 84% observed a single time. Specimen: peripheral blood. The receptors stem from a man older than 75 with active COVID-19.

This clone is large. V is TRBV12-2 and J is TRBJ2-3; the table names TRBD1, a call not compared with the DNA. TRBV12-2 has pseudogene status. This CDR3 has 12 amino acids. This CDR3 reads CASPSLTLPQYF. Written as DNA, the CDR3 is TGTGCAAGTCCCTCTTTGACACTGCCGCAGTATTTT.

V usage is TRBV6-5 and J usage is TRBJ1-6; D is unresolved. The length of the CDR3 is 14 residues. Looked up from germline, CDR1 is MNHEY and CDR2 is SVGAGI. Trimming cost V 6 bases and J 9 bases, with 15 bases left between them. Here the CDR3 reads CASRHHERASPLHF. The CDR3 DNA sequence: TGTGCCAGCAGGCACCATGAGAGGGCTTCACCCCTCCACTTT.

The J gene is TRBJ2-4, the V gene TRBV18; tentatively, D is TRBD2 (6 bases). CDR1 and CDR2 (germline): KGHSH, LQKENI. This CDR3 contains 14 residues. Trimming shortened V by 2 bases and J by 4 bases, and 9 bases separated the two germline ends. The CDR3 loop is CASSPGGVKNIQYF. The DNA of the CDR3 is TGTGCCAGCTCACCAGGAGGGGTTAAAAACATTCAGTACTTC.

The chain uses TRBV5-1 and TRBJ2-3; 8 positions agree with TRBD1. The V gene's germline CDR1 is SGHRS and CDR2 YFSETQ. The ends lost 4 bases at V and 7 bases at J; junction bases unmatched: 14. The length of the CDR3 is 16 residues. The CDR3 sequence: CASSLTGTGTTNTQYF. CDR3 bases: TGCGCCAGCAGCCTTACCGGGACAGGCACCACTAATACGCAGTATTTT.

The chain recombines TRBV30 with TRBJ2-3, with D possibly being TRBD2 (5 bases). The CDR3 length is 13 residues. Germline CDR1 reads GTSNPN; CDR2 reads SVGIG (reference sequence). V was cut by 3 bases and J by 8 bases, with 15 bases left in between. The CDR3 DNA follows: TGTGCCTGGAGCCCCGGGCTGGAGGCTACGCAGTATTTT. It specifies CAWSPGLEATQYF. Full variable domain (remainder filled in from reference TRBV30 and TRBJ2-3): SQTIHQWPATLVQPVGSPLSLECTVEGTSNPNLYWYRQAAGRGLQLLFYSVGIGQISSEVPQNLSASRPQDRQFILSSKKLLLSDSGFYLCAWSPGLEATQYFGPGTRLTVL.

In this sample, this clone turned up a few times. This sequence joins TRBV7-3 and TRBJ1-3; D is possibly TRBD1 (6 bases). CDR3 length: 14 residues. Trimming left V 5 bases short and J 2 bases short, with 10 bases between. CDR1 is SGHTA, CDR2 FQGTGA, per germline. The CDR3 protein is CASSEQGTGNTIYF. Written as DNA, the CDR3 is TGTGCCAGCAGCGAACAGGGTACTGGAAACACCATATATTTT.

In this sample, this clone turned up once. CDR3 sequence: CASSEDDYDTQYF. The CDR3 DNA follows: TGCGCCAGCAGTGAGGATGACTACGATACGCAGTATTTT. The chain joins TRBV10-1 to TRBJ2-3, with D perhaps TRBD2 (5 bases). Germline CDR1 WNHNN, CDR2 SYGVQD (reference sequence). The CDR3 runs to 13 residues. The V and J ends lost 2 bases and 6 bases respectively, with 9 bases between them.

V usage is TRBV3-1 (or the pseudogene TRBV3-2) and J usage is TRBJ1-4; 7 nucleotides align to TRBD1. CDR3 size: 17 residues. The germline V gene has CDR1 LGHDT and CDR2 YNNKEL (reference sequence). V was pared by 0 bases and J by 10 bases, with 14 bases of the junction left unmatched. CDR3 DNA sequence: TGTGCCAGCAGCCAAGAGACTTTACGACAGGGCGGCGCAAAACTGTTTTTT. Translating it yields CASSQETLRQGGAKLFF.

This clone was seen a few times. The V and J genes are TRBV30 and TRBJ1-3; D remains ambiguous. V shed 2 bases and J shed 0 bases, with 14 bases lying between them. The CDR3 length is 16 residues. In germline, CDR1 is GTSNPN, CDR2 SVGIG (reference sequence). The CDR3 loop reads CAWSFPNTNSGNTIYF. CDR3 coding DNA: TGTGCCTGGAGTTTCCCAAACACTAACTCTGGAAACACCATATATTTT.

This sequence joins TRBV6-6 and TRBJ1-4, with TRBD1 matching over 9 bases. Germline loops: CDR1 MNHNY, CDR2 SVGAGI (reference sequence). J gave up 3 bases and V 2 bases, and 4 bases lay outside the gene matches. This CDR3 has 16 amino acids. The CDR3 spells CASSYVQGASNEKLFF. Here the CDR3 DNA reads TGTGCCAGCAGTTACGTACAGGGGGCATCTAATGAAAAACTGTTTTTT.

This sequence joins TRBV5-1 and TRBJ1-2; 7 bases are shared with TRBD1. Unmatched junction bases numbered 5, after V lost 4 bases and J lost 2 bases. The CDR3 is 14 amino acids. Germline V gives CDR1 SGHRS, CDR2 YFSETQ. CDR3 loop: CASSRDSNNYGYTF. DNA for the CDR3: TGCGCCAGCAGCCGGGACAGTAACAACTATGGCTACACCTTC.

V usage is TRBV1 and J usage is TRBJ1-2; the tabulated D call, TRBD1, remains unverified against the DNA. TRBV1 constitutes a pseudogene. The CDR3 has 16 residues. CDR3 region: CTSSHRDGRPEYGYTF. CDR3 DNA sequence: TGCACCAGCAGCCACCGCGACGGCAGGCCCGAATATGGCTACACCTTC.

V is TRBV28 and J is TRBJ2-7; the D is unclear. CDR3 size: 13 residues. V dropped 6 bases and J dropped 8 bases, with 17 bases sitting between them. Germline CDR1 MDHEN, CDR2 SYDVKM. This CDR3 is CASRTGSPSKQYF. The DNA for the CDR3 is TGTGCCAGCAGAACCGGGTCCCCGAGCAAGCAGTACTTC.

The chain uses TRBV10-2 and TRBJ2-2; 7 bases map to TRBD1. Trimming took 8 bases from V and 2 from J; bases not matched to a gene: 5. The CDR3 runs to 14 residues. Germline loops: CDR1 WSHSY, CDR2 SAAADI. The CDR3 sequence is CASAPGGNTGELFF. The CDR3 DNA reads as TGCGCCAGCGCCCCAGGGGGAAACACCGGGGAGCTGTTTTTT.

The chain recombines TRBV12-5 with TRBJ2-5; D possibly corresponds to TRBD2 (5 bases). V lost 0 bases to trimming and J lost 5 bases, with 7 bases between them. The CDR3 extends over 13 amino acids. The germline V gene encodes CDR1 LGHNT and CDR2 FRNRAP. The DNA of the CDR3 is TGTGCTAGTGGTTTGGTGTCGGGGGAGACCCAGTACTTC. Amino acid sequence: CASGLVSGETQYF.

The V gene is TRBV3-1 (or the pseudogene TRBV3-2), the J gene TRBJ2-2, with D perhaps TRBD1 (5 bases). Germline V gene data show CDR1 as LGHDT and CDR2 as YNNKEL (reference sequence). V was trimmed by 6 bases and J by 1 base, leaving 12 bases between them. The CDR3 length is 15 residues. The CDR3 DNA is TGTGCCAGCAGTCTGATGGGGCGGAACACCGGGGAGCTGTTTTTT. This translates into CASSLMGRNTGELFF.

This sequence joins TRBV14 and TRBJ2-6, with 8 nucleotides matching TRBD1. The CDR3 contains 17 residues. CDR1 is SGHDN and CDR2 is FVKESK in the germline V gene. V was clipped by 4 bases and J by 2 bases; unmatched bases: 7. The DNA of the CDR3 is TGTGCCAGCAGCCTGTGGACAGGGACAACTGGGGCCAACGTCCTGACTTTC. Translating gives CASSLWTGTTGANVLTF.

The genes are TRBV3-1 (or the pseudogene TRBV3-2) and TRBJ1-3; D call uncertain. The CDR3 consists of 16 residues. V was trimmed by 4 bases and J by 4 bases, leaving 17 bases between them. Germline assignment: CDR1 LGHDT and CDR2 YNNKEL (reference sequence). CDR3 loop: CASSLMSRLEGNTIYF. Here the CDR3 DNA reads TGTGCCAGCAGCCTCATGTCGAGGTTGGAAGGAAACACCATATATTTT.

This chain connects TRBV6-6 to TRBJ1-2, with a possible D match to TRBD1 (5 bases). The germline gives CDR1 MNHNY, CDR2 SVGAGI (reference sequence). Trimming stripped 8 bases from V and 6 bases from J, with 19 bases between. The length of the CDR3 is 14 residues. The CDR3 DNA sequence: TGTGCCAGCCTAAAAGGCCAGGGAAAACATGGCTACACCTTC. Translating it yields CASLKGQGKHGYTF.

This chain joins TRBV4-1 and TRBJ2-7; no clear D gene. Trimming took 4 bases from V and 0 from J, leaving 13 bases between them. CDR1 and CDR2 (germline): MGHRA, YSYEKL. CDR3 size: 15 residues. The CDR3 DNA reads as TGCGCCAGCAGCCTTACCCCGAGGAGCTCCTACGAGCAGTACTTC. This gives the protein CASSLTPRSSYEQYF.

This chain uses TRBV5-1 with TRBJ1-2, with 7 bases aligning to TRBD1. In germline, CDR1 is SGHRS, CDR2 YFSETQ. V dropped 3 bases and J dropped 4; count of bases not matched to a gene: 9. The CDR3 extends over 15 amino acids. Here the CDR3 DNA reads TGCGCCAGCAGCTCACACGACCGGGACAGCTATGGCTACACCTTC. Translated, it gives CASSSHDRDSYGYTF.

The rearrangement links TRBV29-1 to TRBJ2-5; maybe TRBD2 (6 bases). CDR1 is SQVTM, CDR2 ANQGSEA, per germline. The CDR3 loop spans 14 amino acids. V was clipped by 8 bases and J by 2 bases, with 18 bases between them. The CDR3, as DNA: TGCAGCCTTGGGGAGCGGGCCACTCAAGAGACCCAGTACTTC. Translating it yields CSLGERATQETQYF.

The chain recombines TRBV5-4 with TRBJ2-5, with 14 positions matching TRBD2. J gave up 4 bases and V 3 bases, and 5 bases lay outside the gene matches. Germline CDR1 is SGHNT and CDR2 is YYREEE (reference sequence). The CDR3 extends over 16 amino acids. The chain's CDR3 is CASSSRTSGGIETQYF. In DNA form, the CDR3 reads TGTGCCAGCAGCTCCCGGACTAGCGGGGGGATAGAGACCCAGTACTTC.

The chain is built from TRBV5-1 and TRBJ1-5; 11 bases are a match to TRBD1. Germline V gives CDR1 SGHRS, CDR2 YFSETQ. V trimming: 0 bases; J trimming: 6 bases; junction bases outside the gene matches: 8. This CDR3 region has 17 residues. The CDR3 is CASSLGLEDRGLQPQHF. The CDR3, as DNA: TGCGCCAGCAGCTTGGGTCTAGAGGACAGGGGGCTTCAGCCCCAGCATTTT. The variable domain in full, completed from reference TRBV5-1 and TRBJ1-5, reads KAGVTQTPRYLIKTRGQQVTLSCSPISGHRSVSWYQQTPGQGLQFLFEYFSETQRNKGNFPGRFSGRQFSNSRSEMNVSTLELGDSALYLCASSLGLEDRGLQPQHFGDGTRLSIL.

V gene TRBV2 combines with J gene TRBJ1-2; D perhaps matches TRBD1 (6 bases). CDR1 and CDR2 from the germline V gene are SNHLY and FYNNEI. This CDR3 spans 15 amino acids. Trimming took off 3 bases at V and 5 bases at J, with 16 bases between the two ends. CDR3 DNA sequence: TGTGCCAGCAGTGACAAGGCCCAGGGGCTGTATGGCTACACCTTC. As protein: CASSDKAQGLYGYTF.

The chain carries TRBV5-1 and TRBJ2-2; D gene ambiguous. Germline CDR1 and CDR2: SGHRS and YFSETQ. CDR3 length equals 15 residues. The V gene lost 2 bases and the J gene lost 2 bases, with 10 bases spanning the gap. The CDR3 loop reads CASSLRQDNTGELFF. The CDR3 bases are TGCGCCAGCAGCTTACGGCAGGATAACACCGGGGAGCTGTTTTTT.

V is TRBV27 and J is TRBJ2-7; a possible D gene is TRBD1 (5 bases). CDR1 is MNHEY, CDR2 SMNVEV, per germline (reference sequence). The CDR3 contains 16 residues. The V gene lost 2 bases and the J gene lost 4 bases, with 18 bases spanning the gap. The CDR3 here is CASSLRGPRQGYEQYF. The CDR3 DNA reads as TGTGCCAGCAGTTTAAGAGGCCCGAGGCAGGGTTACGAGCAGTACTTC.

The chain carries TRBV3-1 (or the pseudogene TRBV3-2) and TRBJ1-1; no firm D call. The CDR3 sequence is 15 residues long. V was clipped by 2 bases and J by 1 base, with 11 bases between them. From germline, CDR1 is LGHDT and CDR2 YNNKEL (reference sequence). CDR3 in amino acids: CASSQTTEKNTEAFF. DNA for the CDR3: TGTGCCAGCAGCCAAACAACAGAAAAGAACACTGAAGCTTTCTTT.

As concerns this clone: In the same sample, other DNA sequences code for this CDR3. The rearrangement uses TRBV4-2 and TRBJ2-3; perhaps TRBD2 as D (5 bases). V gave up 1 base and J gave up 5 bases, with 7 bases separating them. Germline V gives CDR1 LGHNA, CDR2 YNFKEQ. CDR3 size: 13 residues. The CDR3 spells CASSQGAGDTQYF. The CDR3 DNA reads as TGTGCCAGCAGCCAAGGGGCGGGAGATACGCAGTATTTT.

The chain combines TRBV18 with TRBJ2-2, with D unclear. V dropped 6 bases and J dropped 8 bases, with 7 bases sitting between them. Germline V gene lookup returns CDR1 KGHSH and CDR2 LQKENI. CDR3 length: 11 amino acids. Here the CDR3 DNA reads TGTGCCAGCTCGCCGAGAGGGGAGCTGTTTTTT. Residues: CASSPRGELFF.